Presented here are 17 T cell receptor beta chains from one specimen sequenced in a study of beta chain features in type 1 diabetes. Every isolated RNA sample was fully reverse transcribed, so sequencing captured expressed TCRB transcripts. Generated by immunoSEQ multiplex PCR, the TCRdb table keeps only in-frame clones and is missing some. In the table there are around 500,000 clones, 9.5% to 12% of which are singletons. Material: naive CD4+ T cells from blood. These receptor sequences come from a woman between 18 and 29 years old in good health.

The V gene is TRBV29-1, the J gene TRBJ1-2, with D possibly TRBD1 on 6 matching bases. Per the germline V gene, CDR1 is SQVTM and CDR2 is ANQGSEA. The CDR3 sequence is 12 residues long. With 6 bases removed from V and 3 bases from J, the gap between germline ends came to 11 bases. Here the CDR3 reads CSVGTSDYGYTF. Here the CDR3 DNA reads TGCAGCGTCGGGACATCGGACTATGGCTACACCTTC. Filled out from reference TRBV29-1 and TRBJ1-2, the complete variable domain reads SAVISQKPSRDICQRGTSLTIQCQVDSQVTMMFWYRQQPGQSLTLIATANQGSEATYESGFVIDKFPISRPNLTFSTLTVSNMSPEDSSIYLCSVGTSDYGYTFGSGTRLTVV.

The V call is TRBV6-6, the J call TRBJ1-1; D is unclear. Germline assignment: CDR1 MNHNY and CDR2 SVGAGI (reference sequence). Deletions cut 3 bases from V and 11 bases from J, with 13 bases between. This CDR3 is built from 12 residues. The CDR3 protein is CASSYLEGGAFF. The CDR3 DNA reads as TGTGCCAGCAGTTATTTGGAGGGCGGGGCTTTCTTT.

This clone has a handful of counts. The chain combines TRBV4-3 with TRBJ2-1; 7 nucleotides line up with TRBD1. Germline CDR1 and CDR2: LGHNA and YSLEER. After removal of 3 bases from V and 7 bases from J, the junction contained 12 bases not matched to a gene. The CDR3 length is 16 residues. The CDR3 nucleotides read TGCGCCAGCAGCCATAGACAGGGCCCCCTGGGTAATGAGCAGTTCTTC. It translates to CASSHRQGPLGNEQFF.

In its sample, this clone was seen a few times. The V call is TRBV7-2, the J call TRBJ2-5; TRBD2 might be the D (5 bases). The J call may be in error: the DNA end matches TRBJ2-7 better. This CDR3 is 14 amino acids long. CDR1 SGHTA and CDR2 FQGNSA come from the germline V gene. The CDR3 protein is CASSLGPAAYEQYF. The CDR3 nucleotides are TGTGCCAGCAGCTTAGGGCCAGCGGCCTACGAGCAGTACTTC.

This clone occurred a few times. A read error may produce the germline difference seen at one junction end. The CDR3 loop reads CSVGTGPDQPQHF. For the CDR3, the DNA is TGCAGCGTCGGGACAGGCCCGGATCAACCCCAGCATTTT. This sequence joins TRBV29-1 and TRBJ1-5, with 8 bases identical to TRBD1. CDR1 is SQVTM, CDR2 ANQGSEA, per germline. This CDR3 has 13 residues.

The CDR3 region is CASSVASANEQFF. In DNA form, the CDR3 reads TGTGCCAGCAGCGTAGCGTCAGCCAATGAGCAGTTCTTC. The chain has TRBV9 and TRBJ2-1; D call uncertain. V was pared by 0 bases and J by 6 bases, with 7 bases between. From germline, CDR1 is SGDLS and CDR2 YYNGEE. CDR3 length equals 13 residues.

The chain is built from TRBV19 and TRBJ2-4; possibly TRBD2 for D (6 bases). Germline loops: CDR1 LNHDA, CDR2 SQIVND (reference sequence). This CDR3 has 16 amino acids. V was trimmed by 3 bases and J by 0 bases, leaving 12 bases between them. The CDR3 here is CASSMGSGIAKNIQYF. CDR3 in DNA: TGTGCCAGTAGTATGGGTAGCGGAATAGCCAAAAACATTCAGTACTTC.

This clone was counted a few times. This chain links TRBV11-3 with TRBJ2-3; no definite D call. The germline V gene has CDR1 SGHNT and CDR2 YENEEA. Trimming cost V 5 bases and J 1 base, with 10 bases left between them. The CDR3 runs 14 residues. The CDR3 sequence: CASSRRDGTDTQYF. The CDR3 DNA follows: TGTGCCAGCAGCAGACGAGATGGCACAGATACGCAGTATTTT.

This clone has more than one count but fewer than ten. This rearrangement joins TRBV7-9 to TRBJ2-7; tentative D call: TRBD2 (6 bases). The CDR3 runs 15 residues. Trimming took off 0 bases at V and 5 bases at J, with 14 bases between the two ends. Germline V lookup: CDR1 SEHNR, CDR2 FQNEAQ (reference sequence). CDR3 loop: CASSLAGGKTNEQYF. For the CDR3, the DNA is TGTGCCAGCAGCTTAGCAGGAGGGAAGACAAACGAGCAGTACTTC. Complete variable domain (other parts from reference TRBV7-9 and TRBJ2-7): DTGVSQNPRHKITKRGQNVTFRCDPISEHNRLYWYRQTLGQGPEFLTYFQNEAQLEKSRLLSDRFSAERPKGSFSTLEIQRTEQGDSAMYLCASSLAGGKTNEQYFGPGTRLTVT.

The chain uses TRBV29-1 and TRBJ2-5; D perhaps matches TRBD2 (6 bases). The CDR3 consists of 15 residues. The V and J ends lost 4 bases and 4 bases respectively, with 19 bases between them. Germline V gene sequence: CDR1 SQVTM, CDR2 ANQGSEA. This CDR3 is CSVAGRQGLRETQYF. CDR3 nucleotides: TGCAGCGTTGCTGGGAGGCAGGGCCTGAGAGAGACCCAGTACTTC.

A few counts support this clone. CDR3 DNA sequence: TGCGCCAGCAGCCGCACAGCTAGCGGGAGGAATGAGCAGTTCTTC. Translating gives CASSRTASGRNEQFF. The V gene is TRBV4-3, the J gene TRBJ2-1; TRBD2 agrees at 11 bases. The CDR3 contains 15 residues. Losses at the gene ends were 4 bases for V and 7 bases for J; bases not matched to a gene: 6. CDR1 and CDR2 from the germline V gene are LGHNA and YSLEER.

The chain joins TRBV6-5 to TRBJ2-1, with D hard to call. CDR1 and CDR2 from the germline V gene are MNHEY and SVGAGI. The CDR3 is made up of 14 amino acids. Between the trimmed V and J ends, which lost 6 bases and 9 bases, there was a span of 18 bases. The CDR3 sequence is CASRKAMGIREQFF. DNA of the CDR3: TGTGCCAGCAGAAAAGCTATGGGGATACGTGAGCAGTTCTTC.

This clone was picked up a small number of times. The chain has TRBV10-3 and TRBJ2-1, with 8 nucleotides matching TRBD2. The CDR3 runs 16 residues. J lost 8 bases, V lost 0 bases, and 9 bases had no gene match. CDR1 and CDR2 (germline): ENHRY, SYGVKD. In nucleotides, the CDR3 is TGTGCCATCAGTGAGTCGCAGGCGGGAGGTTCGGATGAGCAGTTCTTC. Its translation is CAISESQAGGSDEQFF.

This clone occurred a few times. This sequence joins TRBV7-9 and TRBJ1-2, with D tentatively TRBD1 (6 bases). In germline, CDR1 is SEHNR, CDR2 FQNEAQ (reference sequence). Trimming removed 8 bases at V and 3 bases at J, with 7 bases between. The CDR3 length is 11 residues. The CDR3 is CASGTHYGYTF. As DNA, the CDR3 is TGTGCCAGCGGGACACACTATGGCTACACCTTC.

The J gene is TRBJ1-4, the V gene TRBV28; no clear D gene. V dropped 3 bases and J dropped 15 bases, with 11 bases sitting between them. The CDR3 runs 11 residues. From germline, CDR1 is MDHEN and CDR2 SYDVKM. CDR3 loop: CASSFRHLLFF. CDR3 sequence (DNA): TGTGCCAGCAGTTTCCGACACTTATTGTTTTTT.

The sample holds a few counts of this clone. Additional DNA sequences in this sample encode the identical CDR3. CDR3: CASSPGETQYF. As DNA, the CDR3 is TGTGCCAGCAGCCCCGGGGAGACCCAGTACTTC. The rearrangement links TRBV7-2 to TRBJ2-5; D is uncertain. Looked up from germline, CDR1 is SGHTA and CDR2 is FQGNSA. The V and J ends lost 5 bases and 5 bases respectively, with 6 bases between them. This CDR3 is 11 amino acids long.

The chain links TRBV11-2 to TRBJ1-6; a possible D gene is TRBD1 (5 bases). The V end was cut by 2 bases, the J end by 9 bases, with 8 bases between. This CDR3 region has 13 residues. Germline V gene data show CDR1 as SGHAT and CDR2 as FQNNGV. CDR3 region: CASSLPRASPLHF. The CDR3 DNA reads as TGTGCCAGCAGCTTACCCAGGGCTTCACCCCTCCACTTT.